This T cell receptor beta chain was sequenced in a study of T cells in localized non-small cell lung cancer. Study-level results: Uninvolved adjacent lung showed the highest T cell clonality, exceeding tumor. Heterogeneity remains possible because sequencing was limited to only one tumor region. A denser population of T cells in blood accompanied longer overall survival. Appearing in adjacent lung were a median about 59 of the top 100 tumor clones.

Libraries were prepared by immunoSEQ multiplex PCR; TCRdb keeps only in-frame clonotypes and omits some of them. This table has 35,000 to 50,000 clones, around 79% appearing once. The CDR3 is 16 amino acids. Germline values: CDR1 MGHDK, CDR2 SYGVNS. Between the trimmed V and J ends, which lost 3 bases and 0 bases, there was a span of 11 bases. Turning to this clone: The antigen is undetermined.

The material was PBMCs, obtained before any cancer treatment. The V call is TRBV25-1, the J call TRBJ1-4; D not certain. The sequence came from a woman between 40 and 69 years old with stage II squamous cell lung carcinoma. CDR3 region: CASSEHSDPTNEKLFF. CDR3 in DNA: TGTGCCAGCAGTGAGCACTCGGACCCAACTAATGAAAAACTGTTTTTT.